This entry lists 31 T cell receptor beta chains sequenced from one sample in a study of tumor-infiltrating lymphocytes in glioblastoma multiforme. TCR beta libraries were built from RNA through three nested multiplex PCR rounds using modified ARM-PCR. TCRdb reprocessed the multiplex PCR reads with MiXCR, giving one entry per CDR3 protein. The table has around 15,000 distinct CDR3 sequences, over 65% seen once. Sequenced input: brain tumor tissue. The receptors originated from a male donor with glioblastoma.

In this sample, this clonotype is medium-sized. The chain combines TRBV20-1 with TRBJ2-7; 7 bases match TRBD2. Germline assignment: CDR1 DFQATT and CDR2 SNEGSKA (reference sequence). V lost 3 bases to trimming and J lost 4 bases; unmatched junction nucleotides: 12. The CDR3 is 15 amino acids. The CDR3 sequence is CSASALGGPNYEQYF. CDR3 coding DNA: TGCAGTGCTAGCGCCCTGGGAGGGCCTAATTACGAGCAGTACTTC.

A note on this clonotype: Since the CDR3 does not end with the conserved phenylalanine or tryptophan, this likely comes from a read error. This chain uses TRBV11-1 with TRBJ2-1; D unresolved. Germline V gives CDR1 SGHAT, CDR2 FQDESV (reference sequence). The CDR3 contains 15 residues. In nucleotides, the CDR3 is TGTGCCAGCAGCTTAGGAACCGGGCAGTACAAAGAGCAGTTCCTC. Its protein is CASSLGTGQYKEQFL.

Of note for this clonotype: An end of the junction differs from the germline gene, which may be a read error. The CDR3 region is CASNYERVHEKLF. For the CDR3, the DNA is TGTGCCAGCAATTACGAGAGGGTCCATGAGAAGCTCTTC. The rearrangement links TRBV6-2 or TRBV6-3 to TRBJ2-1; perhaps TRBD2 as D (5 bases). This CDR3 has 13 amino acids. Germline CDR1 and CDR2: MNHEY and SVGEGT.

The chain carries TRBV11-1 and TRBJ2-7; perhaps TRBD1 as D (6 bases). Trimming removed 3 bases at V and 3 bases at J, with 9 bases between. Germline V gene sequence: CDR1 SGHAT, CDR2 FQDESV (reference sequence). CDR3 size: 13 residues. The CDR3 nucleotides read TGTGCCAGCAGCTTTAGGGGGAGCTACGAGCAGTACTTC. It codes for CASSFRGSYEQYF.

The table lists this clonotype with a count of one. V is TRBV28 and J is TRBJ2-7, with D possibly being TRBD1 (5 bases). Trimming stripped 7 bases from V and 3 bases from J, with 13 bases between. Germline V gene lookup returns CDR1 MDHEN and CDR2 SYDVKM. This CDR3 region has 13 residues. The CDR3 DNA reads as TGTGCCAGCACTACGGTAGGGGTCTACGAGCAGTACTTC. Its protein product is CASTTVGVYEQYF.

The chain has TRBV11-1 and TRBJ2-7, with D unclear. The CDR3 length is 12 residues. V was cut by 7 bases and J by 1 base, with 8 bases left in between. Germline V lookup: CDR1 SGHAT, CDR2 FQDESV (reference sequence). Here the CDR3 reads CASNLESYEQYF. The CDR3 DNA follows: TGTGCCAGCAACTTGGAATCCTACGAGCAGTACTTC.

This clonotype has a single count. An end of the junction differs from the germline gene, which may be a read error. The chain couples TRBV20-1 to TRBJ1-5; no firm D call. Per the germline V gene, CDR1 is DFQATT and CDR2 is SNEGSKA (reference sequence). This CDR3 comprises 14 residues. Here the CDR3 DNA reads TGCATTGCTAGACGCGTAAACTACAATCATCCCCAGCATTTT. It yields the protein CIARRVNYNHPQHF.

The rearrangement links TRBV5-5 to TRBJ1-5; TRBD1 might be the D (5 bases). V lost 0 bases to trimming and J lost 5 bases, with 12 bases between them. Germline loops: CDR1 SGHKS, CDR2 YYEKEE (reference sequence). The CDR3 is 15 amino acids. CDR3 coding DNA: TGTGCCAGCAGCTTGGCTCTGACAGTAGATCAGCCCCAGCATTTT. Translation gives CASSLALTVDQPQHF.

Remarks on this clonotype: This CDR3 fails to terminate in the conserved phenylalanine or tryptophan, so it likely reflects a read error. In nucleotides, the CDR3 is TGTGCCAGTAATTCTAAGGACAGGGGGGTAGCTTTCATT. Amino acid sequence: CASNSKDRGVAFI. The chain has TRBV6-5 and TRBJ1-1; the match to TRBD1 covers 10 bases. The CDR3 has 13 amino acids. Germline CDR1 and CDR2: MNHEY and SVGAGI. V was clipped by 9 bases and J by 10 bases; unmatched bases: 11.

The count of this clonotype is one. This chain uses TRBV10-3 with TRBJ1-1; tentative D call: TRBD1 (6 bases). This CDR3 comprises 14 residues. V was trimmed by 6 bases and J by 1 base, leaving 12 bases between them. Germline values: CDR1 ENHRY, CDR2 SYGVKD. CDR3 loop: CAISGKGGNTEAFF. CDR3 nucleotides: TGTGCCATCAGCGGGAAGGGGGGGAACACTGAAGCTTTCTTT.

The gene calls are TRBV6-2 or TRBV6-3 and TRBJ1-2; unclear D gene. Germline V gene data show CDR1 as MNHEY and CDR2 as SVGEGT. The CDR3 has 14 amino acids. The ends were cut back, 2 bases at V and 8 bases at J, with 15 bases in the middle. The CDR3 loop is CASSYPRLTTGYTF. In DNA, the CDR3 is TGTGCCAGCAGTTACCCCCGACTCACTACGGGCTACACCTTC.

This clonotype showed up just once. A read error may account for a junction end that differs from germline. The chain is built from TRBV11-2 and TRBJ1-1, with D maybe TRBD1 (5 bases). This CDR3 is 15 amino acids long. Germline CDR1 and CDR2: SGHAT and FQNNGV. This CDR3 reads CGSSLDSVMNTEAFF. DNA for the CDR3: TGTGGCAGCAGCTTAGACAGCGTTATGAACACTGAAGCTTTCTTT.

This clonotype was seen once. Because the CDR3 is missing its conserved closing phenylalanine or tryptophan, this is likely a read error. The DNA is left out, because the CDR3 cannot be placed on it with certainty; the CDR3 is given as TCRdb lists it. V usage is TRBV28 and J usage is TRBJ2-3; TRBD1 reflects the table's D call only, with no check against the DNA. The length of the CDR3 is 15 amino acids, counting both ends. Germline loops: CDR1 MDHEN, CDR2 SYDVKM. The chain's CDR3 is CASSLRGGMRDTRYL.

This clonotype appeared once. V and J are TRBV6-6 and TRBJ1-6; D is uncertain. The CDR3 totals 14 residues. Trimming left V 6 bases short and J 5 bases short, with 11 bases between. CDR1 is MNHNY, CDR2 SVGAGI, per germline (reference sequence). CDR3 DNA: TGTGCCAGCAGCACTGGGCCACATAATTCACCCCTCCACTTT. Translated: CASSTGPHNSPLHF.

Points on this clonotype: As the CDR3 is not closed by the conserved phenylalanine or tryptophan, this likely results from a read error. The chain joins TRBV12-3 or TRBV12-4 to TRBJ2-1; D gene unclear. This CDR3 is built from 11 residues. CDR3 DNA sequence: TGTGCCAGCAGTCTGCACAACGAGCAGTTCCTC. It is translated as CASSLHNEQFL.

This chain links TRBV5-6 with TRBJ2-7, with TRBD2 as a possible D gene (5 bases). Germline V gene data show CDR1 as SGHDT and CDR2 as YYEEEE. With 1 base removed from V and 8 bases from J, the gap between germline ends came to 10 bases. The length of the CDR3 is 12 residues. As DNA, the CDR3 is TGTGCCAGCAGCTTGACTAGTCTCCAGCAGTACTTC. It specifies CASSLTSLQQYF.

Remarks on this clonotype: A junction end diverges from the germline sequence, so it may reflect a read error. This sequence joins TRBV11-2 and TRBJ2-1, with D possibly TRBD1 on 5 matching bases. Germline V lookup: CDR1 SGHAT, CDR2 FQNNGV. CDR3 size: 13 residues. The CDR3 protein is CTSSLDRGNAQFF. CDR3 nucleotides: TGTACCAGTAGCTTAGATAGGGGAAATGCGCAGTTCTTC.

This clonotype was counted at least ten times. The gene calls are TRBV12-3 or TRBV12-4 and TRBJ1-1; 7 positions match TRBD1. The CDR3 is 15 residues long. The junction had 10 bases not matched to a gene; V was cut back by 4 bases and J by 5 bases. The CDR3: CASSSPGGGLTEAFF. Here the CDR3 DNA reads TGTGCCAGCAGTTCTCCAGGGGGGGGGCTAACTGAAGCTTTCTTT.

As to this clonotype: The junction departs from germline at one end; a sequencing error may be responsible. This chain uses TRBV11-3 with TRBJ1-1; D may be TRBD1 (6 bases). This CDR3 spans 14 amino acids. The V gene's germline CDR1 is SGHNT and CDR2 YENEEA. CDR3 in amino acids: CASSSGHGDTEAFF. CDR3 in DNA: TGTGCCAGCAGCTCAGGACATGGGGACACTGAGGCTTTCTTT. Complete variable domain (other parts from reference TRBV11-3 and TRBJ1-1): EAGVVQSPRYKIIEKKQPVAFWCNPISGHNTLYWYLQNLGQGPELLIRYENEEAVDDSQLPKDRFSAERLKGVDSTLKIQPAELGDSAVYLCASSSGHGDTEAFFGQGTRLTVV.

Only a few counts were recorded for this clonotype. The J gene is TRBJ2-6, the V gene TRBV11-2; no firm D call. Germline CDR1 reads SGHAT; CDR2 reads FQNNGV. The V and J ends lost 1 base and 0 bases respectively, with 10 bases between them. There are 17 residues in the CDR3. As DNA, the CDR3 is TGTGCCAGCAGCTTAGTTCAGGTCCGCTCTGGGGCCAACGTCCTGACTTTC. Protein sequence: CASSLVQVRSGANVLTF.

This clonotype has a handful of counts. J is TRBJ2-5 and V is TRBV12-5; D is perhaps TRBD1 (5 bases). CDR1 and CDR2 (germline): LGHNT, FRNRAP. CDR3 length: 14 residues. The V gene lost 4 bases and the J gene lost 1 base, with 10 bases spanning the gap. Written as DNA, the CDR3 is TGTGCTAGTGGTTCCTTGGGGCCCCAAGAGACCCAGTACTTC. Protein product: CASGSLGPQETQYF.

The V and J genes are TRBV12-3 or TRBV12-4 and TRBJ2-7; D not certain. The ends were cut back, 5 bases at V and 2 bases at J, with 13 bases in the middle. CDR3 length: 14 residues. Written as DNA, the CDR3 is TGTGCCAGCAGTCCGCGAATGTCCACCTACGAGCAGTACTTC. It codes for CASSPRMSTYEQYF.

Comment on this clonotype: In this CDR3 the conserved last residue, phenylalanine or tryptophan, is missing, so a read error is likely. V gene TRBV20-1 combines with J gene TRBJ1-2; the D gene is possibly TRBD1 (5 bases). This CDR3 has 13 amino acids. V lost 6 bases and J lost 8, with 19 bases in between. Germline loops: CDR1 DFQATT, CDR2 SNEGSKA (reference sequence). The CDR3 protein is CSAPGRGGYGYTL. CDR3 nucleotide sequence: TGCAGTGCCCCGGGAAGGGGAGGCTACGGCTACACCCTC.

The chain is built from TRBV11-1 and TRBJ2-3; the D is unclear. Near its end, the DNA agrees better with TRBJ1-5, so the J call may be wrong. The germline gives CDR1 SGHAT, CDR2 FQDESV (reference sequence). This CDR3 has 16 amino acids. The CDR3 DNA sequence: TGTGCCAGCAGCTTAGGACTAGCGGGGAGCATAGATACACAGCATTTT. Translating it yields CASSLGLAGSIDTQHF.

On this clonotype itself: Its ends do not fully match the called genes, so a read error is possible. The chain combines TRBV28 with TRBJ2-5; 11 nucleotides match TRBD1. The CDR3 consists of 16 residues. Germline V gene data show CDR1 as MDHEN and CDR2 as SYDVKM. CDR3 amino acids: CAGRIPRTGGVETQYF. For the CDR3, the DNA is TGTGCCGGCAGGATTCCGAGGACAGGGGGCGTAGAGACCCAGTACTTC.

This clonotype has only a few counts. This may arise from a read error, as a much more abundant clone is one base away. The V and J genes are TRBV11-2 and TRBJ2-5, with D perhaps being TRBD1 or TRBD2 (5 bases each). V lost 8 bases, J lost 7 bases, and 17 bases lay in between. The length of the CDR3 is 13 residues. From germline, CDR1 is SGHAT and CDR2 FQNNGV. The CDR3 here is CASGVEGPRTQYF. CDR3 in DNA: TGTGCCAGCGGCGTAGAGGGACCCAGGACCCAGTACTTC. The variable domain in full, with the rest retrieved from reference TRBV11-2 and TRBJ2-5, is EAGVAQSPRYKIIEKRQSVAFWCNPISGHATLYWYQQILGQGPKLLIQFQNNGVVDDSQLPKDRFSAERLKGVDSTLKIQPAKLEDSAVYLCASGVEGPRTQYFGPGTRLLVL.

CDR3 in DNA: TGTGCCAGCAGTTTGACCGGAGGGGGCCATTCACCCCTCCACTTT. As protein: CASSLTGGGHSPLHF. The rearrangement uses TRBV12-3 or TRBV12-4 and TRBJ1-6; TRBD1 matches 7 bases. This CDR3 comprises 15 residues. Trimming at V came to 3 bases and at J to 8 bases, leaving 7 bases not matched to a gene.

The V call is TRBV3-1, the J call TRBJ1-5; tentative D call: TRBD1 (5 bases). CDR3 size: 14 residues. Germline lookup yields CDR1 LGHDT and CDR2 YNNKEL (reference sequence). Trimming removed 3 bases at V and 2 bases at J, with 8 bases between. CDR3 loop: CASSHRAGNQPQHF. Here the CDR3 DNA reads TGTGCCAGCAGCCACAGGGCCGGCAATCAGCCCCAGCATTTT. The full variable domain, rest sourced from reference TRBV3-1 and TRBJ1-5, is DTAVSQTPKYLVTQMGNDKSIKCEQNLGHDTMYWYKQDSKKFLKIMFSYNNKELIINETVPNRFSPKSPDKAHLNLHINSLELGDSAVYFCASSHRAGNQPQHFGDGTRLSIL.

A few counts support this clonotype. The CDR3 ends on some other residue instead of the conserved phenylalanine or tryptophan, so this is likely a read error. CDR3 region: CASSPGQGYEQFL. CDR3 in DNA: TGTGCCAGCAGTCCCGGGCAGGGGTATGAGCAGTTCCTC. The chain couples TRBV28 to TRBJ2-1; D is perhaps TRBD1 (6 bases). CDR1 and CDR2 from the germline V gene are MDHEN and SYDVKM. Deletions cut 5 bases from V and 8 bases from J, with 13 bases between. This CDR3 spans 13 amino acids.

This chain connects TRBV6-1 to TRBJ2-5, with TRBD1 matching 10 bases. The germline V gene encodes CDR1 MNHNS and CDR2 SASEGT. The CDR3 covers 15 residues. The trim removed 1 base at V and 5 bases at J, leaving 4 bases unmatched. The CDR3 loop is CASSEGTGGVETQYF. In nucleotides, the CDR3 is TGTGCCAGCAGTGAAGGGACAGGGGGAGTGGAGACCCAGTACTTC.

V usage is TRBV11-2 and J usage is TRBJ2-7; perhaps TRBD1 as D (6 bases). The CDR3 length is 15 residues. V gave up 2 bases and J gave up 4 bases, with 15 bases separating them. Germline CDR1 and CDR2: SGHAT and FQNNGV. The CDR3 sequence is CASSLSQGNWYEQYF. The CDR3 nucleotides are TGTGCCAGCAGCTTATCTCAGGGGAATTGGTACGAGCAGTACTTC.